Each of the 31 T cell receptor beta chains below was sequenced from the same sample in a study of blood T cell repertoires in COVID-19. TCRdb's copy holds only in-frame clones and misses some; the assay was immunoSEQ multiplex PCR. Found here are 35,000 to 50,000 clones, around 89% of them singletons; the top ten hold roughly 3.9%. Source material: peripheral blood. Receptor source: a human donor in a cohort sampled during active COVID-19.

This clone occurred once. CDR3 sequence reads: CASSPWGRASTDTQYF. DNA for the CDR3: TGTGCCAGTAGTCCTTGGGGCCGAGCTAGCACAGATACGCAGTATTTT. V is TRBV19 and J is TRBJ2-3; tentatively, D is TRBD1 (5 bases). The CDR3 spans 16 residues. The V end lost 5 bases, the J end lost 0 bases, and 15 bases lay between the germline ends. CDR1 and CDR2 from the germline V gene are LNHDA and SQIVND (reference sequence). Drawing the rest from reference TRBV19 and TRBJ2-3, the complete variable domain is DGGITQSPKYLFRKEGQNVTLSCEQNLNHDAMYWYRQDPGQGLRLIYYSQIVNDFQKGDIAEGYSVSREKKESFPLTVTSAQKNPTAFYLCASSPWGRASTDTQYFGPGTRLTVL.

The chain couples TRBV6-5 to TRBJ2-1; TRBD1 matches at 7 bases. This CDR3 spans 14 amino acids. With V trimmed by 5 bases and J by 7 bases, 8 bases remained unmatched. Germline V gene lookup returns CDR1 MNHEY and CDR2 SVGAGI. The CDR3, as DNA: TGTGCCAGCAGTAGACAGGGTTTTGTGAATGAGCAGTTCTTC. Its translation is CASSRQGFVNEQFF.

The V and J genes are TRBV30 and TRBJ1-5, with D perhaps matching TRBD1 (5 bases). CDR1 GTSNPN and CDR2 SVGIG come from the germline V gene (reference sequence). Trimming pared 1 base from V and 4 bases from J, leaving 20 bases between. This CDR3 comprises 17 residues. CDR3 coding DNA: TGTGCCTGGAGTGCCCCAGGGACTCCAAGGGGTAATCAGCCCCAGCATTTT. This encodes CAWSAPGTPRGNQPQHF.

This clone was detected a few times. V usage is TRBV10-3 and J usage is TRBJ2-6; 8 bases are shared with TRBD1. Per the germline V gene, CDR1 is ENHRY and CDR2 is SYGVKD. With 3 bases clipped from V and 2 bases from J, the junction kept 6 bases outside the gene matches. The CDR3 contains 17 residues. CDR3 DNA: TGTGCCATCAGTGAAGGCGGCAGGGGGCCTGGGGCCAACGTCCTGACTTTC. Translation: CAISEGGRGPGANVLTF.

CDR3 amino acids: CASKELWGNTIYF. Here the CDR3 DNA reads TGTGCCAGTAAGGAGCTGTGGGGAAACACCATATATTTT. The chain uses TRBV19 and TRBJ1-3, with D unresolved. The germline V and J ends were trimmed by 7 bases and 4 bases, with 11 bases remaining between them. The CDR3 is made up of 13 amino acids. Germline loops: CDR1 LNHDA, CDR2 SQIVND (reference sequence).

The chain combines TRBV6-6 with TRBJ2-5, with D possibly TRBD2 on 6 matching bases. Between the trimmed V and J ends, which lost 6 bases and 0 bases, there was a span of 17 bases. Germline values: CDR1 MNHNY, CDR2 SVGAGI (reference sequence). The CDR3 covers 16 residues. CDR3 sequence: CASRALGTGDQETQYF. The CDR3 coding sequence is TGTGCCAGCAGGGCTCTCGGGACTGGAGACCAAGAGACCCAGTACTTC.

The chain links TRBV13 to TRBJ1-1, with TRBD1 identical over 8 bases. Per the germline V gene, CDR1 is PRHDT and CDR2 is FYEKMQ (reference sequence). Unmatched junction bases numbered 2, after V lost 2 bases and J lost 6 bases. The CDR3 contains 13 residues. DNA for the CDR3: TGTGCCAGCAGCTTACAGGGGGCGCCTGAAGCTTTCTTT. Its translation is CASSLQGAPEAFF.

This chain's CDR3 is CAIYPPDTQYF. Here the CDR3 DNA reads TGTGCCATCTACCCCCCAGATACGCAGTATTTT. The rearrangement uses TRBV27 and TRBJ2-3; D remains ambiguous. CDR3 size: 11 residues. Germline V gene sequence: CDR1 MNHEY, CDR2 SMNVEV (reference sequence). V lost 10 bases to trimming and J lost 4 bases, with 9 bases between them.

V and J are TRBV3-1 (or the pseudogene TRBV3-2) and TRBJ1-1, with TRBD1 identical over 9 bases. The CDR3 loop spans 14 amino acids. With V trimmed by 4 bases and J by 5 bases, 5 bases remained unmatched. Per the germline V gene, CDR1 is LGHDT and CDR2 is YNNKEL (reference sequence). The CDR3 DNA reads TGTGCCAGCAGCCCCGGGACAGGGTTTACTGAAGCTTTCTTT. Translated, it gives CASSPGTGFTEAFF.

The gene calls are TRBV4-2 and TRBJ2-3; 9 bases align to TRBD2. The V segment lost 1 base and the J segment 2 bases; nucleotides outside the gene matches: 10. From germline, CDR1 is LGHNA and CDR2 YNFKEQ. The CDR3 has 18 residues. The CDR3, as DNA: TGTGCCAGCAGCCAAGGGCCGGTTAGCGGGGGTTACACAGATACGCAGTATTTT. Its translation: CASSQGPVSGGYTDTQYF.

V is TRBV4-1 and J is TRBJ2-7; 9 bases map to TRBD1. The V and J ends lost 3 bases and 1 base, in that order; junction bases with no gene match: 7. This CDR3 contains 16 residues. The germline CDR1 and CDR2 sequences are MGHRA and YSYEKL. In DNA form, the CDR3 reads TGCGCCAGCAGCCAGGGGGACAGGGAAAGATCCTACGAGCAGTACTTC. Encoded protein: CASSQGDRERSYEQYF.

This chain connects TRBV2 to TRBJ1-1; 7 nucleotides agree with TRBD1. This CDR3 has 14 amino acids. V was clipped by 4 bases and J by 5 bases; unmatched bases: 7. Germline V lookup: CDR1 SNHLY, CDR2 FYNNEI. CDR3 DNA: TGTGCCAGCAGTGGACAGGGAATTTGGACTGAAGCTTTCTTT. This codes for CASSGQGIWTEAFF.

The chain combines TRBV7-9 with TRBJ2-3; D may be TRBD1 (6 bases). CDR1 SEHNR and CDR2 FQNEAQ come from the germline V gene (reference sequence). The CDR3 sequence is 15 residues long. With 11 bases removed from V and 3 bases from J, the gap between germline ends came to 21 bases. This CDR3 reads CALKRGQGRTDTQYF. The CDR3 DNA is TGTGCCCTCAAAAGGGGACAAGGACGAACAGATACGCAGTATTTT.

The genes are TRBV6-6 and TRBJ2-7; no firm D call. The CDR3 contains 14 residues. V was shortened by 6 bases and J by 0 bases, with 12 bases between the two germline ends. Germline CDR1 and CDR2: MNHNY and SVGAGI (reference sequence). In DNA form, the CDR3 reads TGTGCCAGCAGAGTAGCTGAACCCTCCTACGAGCAGTACTTC. Its protein product is CASRVAEPSYEQYF.

The chain carries TRBV7-4 and TRBJ2-4, with a possible D match to TRBD1 (6 bases). Germline CDR1 reads SGHVT; CDR2 reads SQSDAQ. V was shortened by 2 bases and J by 8 bases, with 19 bases between the two germline ends. CDR3 size: 16 residues. The CDR3 nucleotides read TGTGCCAGCAGCTTACTTTCGGCAGGGGAATCTGACATTCAGTACTTC. This encodes CASSLLSAGESDIQYF. Combining the CDR3 with reference TRBV7-4 and TRBJ2-4 gives the whole variable domain GAGVSQSPRYKVAKRGRDVALRCDSISGHVTLYWYRQTLGQGSEVLTYSQSDAQRDKSGRPSGRFSAERPERSVSTLKIQRTEQGDSAVYLCASSLLSAGESDIQYFGAGTRLSVL.

This chain joins TRBV6-5 and TRBJ1-6; a weak D match, TRBD1 (6 bases). Germline loops: CDR1 MNHEY, CDR2 SVGAGI. Trimming removed 1 base at V and 10 bases at J, with 17 bases between. The CDR3 length is 16 residues. CDR3 region: CASSYFEGGRGSPLHF. The CDR3 nucleotides read TGTGCCAGCAGTTACTTCGAAGGGGGTCGCGGGTCACCCCTCCACTTT.

V and J are TRBV4-2 and TRBJ2-3; TRBD1 aligns across 7 bases. Trimming cost V 2 bases and J 1 base; bases outside gene matches: 0. The CDR3 extends over 14 amino acids. Germline V gene lookup returns CDR1 LGHNA and CDR2 YNFKEQ. The CDR3 DNA reads TGTGCCAGCAGCCAACAGGGGGGCACAGATACGCAGTATTTT. This sequence encodes CASSQQGGTDTQYF.

V and J are TRBV5-5 and TRBJ1-2; 8 bases line up with TRBD1. The CDR3 sequence is 15 residues long. Losses at the gene ends were 4 bases for V and 2 bases for J; bases not matched to a gene: 7. Germline CDR1 SGHKS, CDR2 YYEKEE (reference sequence). The CDR3 nucleotides read TGTGCCAGCAGCCCGTGGACAGGGTTAAACTATGGCTACACCTTC. This encodes CASSPWTGLNYGYTF.

The chain employs TRBV29-1 and TRBJ2-5; a possible D gene is TRBD2 (6 bases). Looked up from germline, CDR1 is SQVTM and CDR2 is ANQGSEA. CDR3 size: 11 residues. Trimming shortened V by 7 bases and J by 5 bases, and 11 bases separated the two germline ends. CDR3 in amino acids: CSETSGETQYF. CDR3 DNA sequence: TGCAGCGAGACTAGTGGGGAGACCCAGTACTTC.

The chain combines TRBV6-5 with TRBJ1-2; TRBD1 matches at 7 bases. This CDR3 spans 15 amino acids. V shed 2 bases and J 8 bases; nucleotides not matched to a gene: 11. The germline CDR1 and CDR2 sequences are MNHEY and SVGAGI. The CDR3 loop is CASSYTSARGEGYTF. CDR3 nucleotide sequence: TGTGCCAGCAGTTACACCTCCGCCAGGGGGGAAGGCTACACCTTC.

This clone was seen a single time. V and J are TRBV6-5 and TRBJ1-2; TRBD1 is a possible D gene (6 bases). V was trimmed by 4 bases and J by 4 bases, leaving 16 bases between them. CDR3 size: 15 residues. Germline V CDR1 and CDR2: MNHEY, SVGAGI. The CDR3 sequence is CASSSRRTVAYGYTF. For the CDR3, the DNA is TGTGCCAGCAGTTCCCGGCGGACAGTAGCCTATGGCTACACCTTC.

By frequency in the sample, this clone is medium-sized (0.01 to 0.1%). This rearrangement joins TRBV24-1 to TRBJ1-1, with D hard to call. Trimming removed 4 bases at V and 7 bases at J, with 18 bases between. CDR1 KGHDR and CDR2 SFDVKD come from the germline V gene. This CDR3 has 15 amino acids. The CDR3 DNA follows: TGTGCCACCAGTGAGGACGGGGATCGGGAGGGTGAAGCTTTCTTT. Its translation is CATSEDGDREGEAFF.

This clone showed up just once. The chain links TRBV5-6 to TRBJ1-2; no clear D gene. Germline V CDR1 and CDR2: SGHDT, YYEEEE. V was shortened by 5 bases and J by 1 base, with 21 bases between the two germline ends. The CDR3 runs 17 residues. This CDR3 is CASSHSSRTEFNYGYTF. Written as DNA, the CDR3 is TGTGCCAGCAGTCATTCGTCCCGAACAGAGTTTAACTATGGCTACACCTTC.

The chain carries TRBV18 and TRBJ1-3, with D perhaps matching TRBD1 (5 bases). Germline V lookup: CDR1 KGHSH, CDR2 LQKENI. The CDR3 consists of 14 residues. V was shortened by 2 bases and J by 3 bases, with 8 bases between the two germline ends. CDR3 amino acids: CASSPGAVGNTIYF. The CDR3 DNA is TGTGCCAGCTCACCAGGGGCTGTTGGAAACACCATATATTTT.

DNA of the CDR3: TGTGCCAGCAGCTTCAGGGGGCTGGCCAAAAACATTCAGTACTTC. Translating it yields CASSFRGLAKNIQYF. The chain carries TRBV5-4 and TRBJ2-4; 8 bases match TRBD1. From germline, CDR1 is SGHNT and CDR2 YYREEE (reference sequence). Trimming at V came to 2 bases and at J to 1 base, leaving 2 bases not matched to a gene. The CDR3 runs to 15 residues.

The rearrangement joins TRBV25-1 to TRBJ2-1, with 11 nucleotides matching TRBD1. V lost 8 bases and J lost 7; bases outside the gene matches: 7. CDR1 is MGHDK and CDR2 is SYGVNS in the germline V gene. This CDR3 comprises 14 residues. CDR3 amino acids: CASGDRGEMNEQFF. Written as DNA, the CDR3 is TGTGCCAGCGGGGACAGGGGGGAGATGAATGAGCAGTTCTTC.

The CDR3 region is CASSLLAGGAYEQYF. The CDR3 DNA reads TGTGCCAGCAGCCTACTAGCGGGGGGCGCCTACGAGCAGTACTTC. V gene TRBV14 combines with J gene TRBJ2-7, with 12 bases lining up with TRBD2. The CDR3 covers 15 residues. Germline V lookup: CDR1 SGHDN, CDR2 FVKESK. Germline trimming cut 4 bases from V and 2 bases from J; bases unmatched to any gene: 3.

The chain has TRBV6-5 and TRBJ2-5; perhaps TRBD2 as D (5 bases). Per the germline V gene, CDR1 is MNHEY and CDR2 is SVGAGI. The V and J ends lost 6 bases and 2 bases respectively, with 16 bases between them. This CDR3 is 15 amino acids long. The CDR3 sequence: CASSPSLPGQETQYF. CDR3 DNA sequence: TGTGCCAGCAGCCCCTCGCTGCCGGGGCAAGAGACCCAGTACTTC.

The chain has TRBV27 and TRBJ1-5, with 9 bases identical to TRBD1. The CDR3 has 15 amino acids. Trimming took 8 bases from V and 7 from J; bases not matched to a gene: 12. From germline, CDR1 is MNHEY and CDR2 SMNVEV (reference sequence). CDR3 in DNA: TGTGCCAGCGGAGGGACAGGGACGGGGGAACAGCCCCAGCATTTT. As protein: CASGGTGTGEQPQHF.

The rearrangement links TRBV10-3 to TRBJ2-1; D perhaps matches TRBD2 (7 bases). The V gene's germline CDR1 is ENHRY and CDR2 SYGVKD. This CDR3 spans 16 amino acids. Trimming removed 5 bases from V and 0 bases from J, with 14 bases in between. The CDR3: CAISKGGGNSYNEQFF. The CDR3, as DNA: TGTGCCATCAGTAAAGGGGGGGGGAACTCCTACAATGAGCAGTTCTTC.

This clone has a handful of counts. The chain links TRBV7-8 to TRBJ2-7, with D perhaps TRBD1 (5 bases). Per germline, CDR1 SGHVS and CDR2 FQNEAQ. Trimming shortened V by 1 base and J by 4 bases, and 11 bases separated the two germline ends. CDR3 length equals 14 residues. The CDR3 region is CASSLVGRAYEQYF. CDR3 nucleotides: TGTGCCAGCAGCTTAGTCGGCAGGGCGTACGAGCAGTACTTC.